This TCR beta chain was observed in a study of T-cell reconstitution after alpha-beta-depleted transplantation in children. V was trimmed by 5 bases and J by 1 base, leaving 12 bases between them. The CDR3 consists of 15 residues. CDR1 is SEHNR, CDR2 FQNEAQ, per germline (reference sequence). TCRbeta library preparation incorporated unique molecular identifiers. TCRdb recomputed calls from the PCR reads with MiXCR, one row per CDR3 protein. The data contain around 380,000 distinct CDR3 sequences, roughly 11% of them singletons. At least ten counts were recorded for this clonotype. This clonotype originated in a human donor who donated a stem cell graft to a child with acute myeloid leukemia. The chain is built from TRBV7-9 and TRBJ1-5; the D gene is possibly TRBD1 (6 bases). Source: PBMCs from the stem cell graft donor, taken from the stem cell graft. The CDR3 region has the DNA TGTGCCAGCAGCCAACAGGGCGGCAGCAATCAGCCCCAGCATTTT. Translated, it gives CASSQQGGSNQPQHF.